This T cell receptor beta chain came from a study of human T cells and chemical hapten exposure. Whole-study context: Patients' scalps got diphenylcyclopropenone weekly throughout the roughly 25-week study. Study-wide results and caveats: Significantly more large CDR3 similarity clusters were formed by expanded TCRs than by controls. Sensitizing to DPC left TCRs with a frequency above 1 in 1000 unaltered.

Time point indicated: patch test 3, about 24 weeks after DPC sensitization. As for treatment: therapeutic diphenylcyclopropenone sensitization with weekly scalp DPC. CDR3 size: 10 residues. From germline, CDR1 is SQVTM and CDR2 ANQGSEA. V was shortened by 6 bases and J by 5 bases, with 6 bases between the two germline ends. A single record per CDR3 protein comes from TCRdb applying MiXCR to the RACE reads. The top ten hold approximately 0.99% of the sample, which has approximately 86,000 distinct CDR3 sequences, roughly 11% seen once. This clonotype was counted many times. What it recognizes is unknown.

The specimen comprised whole blood, sampled in connection with sensitization to the hapten diphenylcyclopropenone (DPC). The receptor was derived from a woman in her twenties or thirties with alopecia areata. Some clones in this sample may be carry-over from other donors' samples. This chain connects TRBV29-1 to TRBJ2-3; D not certain. The CDR3 spells CSVSEDTQYF. DNA for the CDR3: TGCAGCGTGTCGGAAGATACGCAGTATTTT.